A single sample gave rise to the 25 T cell receptor beta chains below, sequenced in a study of cytomegalovirus exposure and HLA in healthy donors. The study ran its PCR with 60 Vbeta and 13 Jbeta primers. Sequencing was performed with immunoSEQ multiplex PCR; in TCRdb, only in-frame clones are kept and a portion is missing. The sample gives roughly 140,000 clones, 70% to 75% of which show up once; roughly 14% is in the top ten. Sequenced sample: PBMCs. The source of these receptors is a human donor in good health.

The chain couples TRBV30 to TRBJ2-3; maybe TRBD1 (6 bases). Trimming removed 7 bases at V and 4 bases at J, with 12 bases between. CDR1 is GTSNPN and CDR2 is SVGIG in the germline V gene (reference sequence). CDR3 length: 12 amino acids. The CDR3 reads CASTGSADTQYF. CDR3 nucleotide sequence: TGTGCCTCAACAGGGTCCGCAGATACGCAGTATTTT.

The gene calls are TRBV28 and TRBJ2-6, with D maybe TRBD2 (5 bases). CDR1 and CDR2 (germline): MDHEN, SYDVKM. V lost 7 bases, J lost 0 bases, and 19 bases lay in between. The CDR3 has 18 residues. CDR3 protein: CASKKSGFPPSGANVLTF. For the CDR3, the DNA is TGTGCCAGCAAAAAGTCGGGATTTCCACCCTCTGGGGCCAACGTCCTGACTTTC.

The genes are TRBV7-9 and TRBJ1-1; 7 nucleotides match TRBD1. The CDR3 contains 14 residues. Per the germline V gene, CDR1 is SEHNR and CDR2 is FQNEAQ (reference sequence). With V trimmed by 7 bases and J by 2 bases, 7 bases remained unmatched. The CDR3 DNA reads as TGTGCCAGCAACAACAGGGGAAGAAACACTGAAGCTTTCTTT. Translation gives CASNNRGRNTEAFF.

The V gene is TRBV30, the J gene TRBJ1-5, with D possibly being TRBD1 (5 bases). Germline V gene data show CDR1 as GTSNPN and CDR2 as SVGIG (reference sequence). This CDR3 contains 14 residues. V was clipped by 0 bases and J by 3 bases, with 9 bases between them. CDR3 nucleotides: TGTGCCTGGAGTGTACCAGGGTTCAATCAGCCCCAGCATTTT. Encoded protein: CAWSVPGFNQPQHF. The full variable domain, its missing parts supplied by reference TRBV30 and TRBJ1-5, is SQTIHQWPATLVQPVGSPLSLECTVEGTSNPNLYWYRQAAGRGLQLLFYSVGIGQISSEVPQNLSASRPQDRQFILSSKKLLLSDSGFYLCAWSVPGFNQPQHFGDGTRLSIL.

The chain has TRBV30 and TRBJ1-5; tentatively, D is TRBD1 (5 bases). Germline V lookup: CDR1 GTSNPN, CDR2 SVGIG (reference sequence). The CDR3 sequence is 16 residues long. The V and J ends lost 3 bases and 2 bases respectively, with 17 bases between them. CDR3 bases: TGTGCCTGGAGCCGGGGGGGGGACGATGGCAATCAGCCCCAGCATTTT. It yields the protein CAWSRGGDDGNQPQHF.

The chain combines TRBV5-1 with TRBJ1-2; D ambiguous. Trimming took 0 bases from V and 4 from J, leaving 4 bases between them. CDR3 size: 12 residues. Germline V lookup: CDR1 SGHRS, CDR2 YFSETQ. CDR3 bases: TGCGCCAGCAGCTTGGGAGGCTATGGCTACACCTTC. Its translation is CASSLGGYGYTF. Full variable domain (missing parts from reference TRBV5-1 and TRBJ1-2): KAGVTQTPRYLIKTRGQQVTLSCSPISGHRSVSWYQQTPGQGLQFLFEYFSETQRNKGNFPGRFSGRQFSNSRSEMNVSTLELGDSALYLCASSLGGYGYTFGSGTRLTVV.

The chain carries TRBV7-8 and TRBJ2-5, with TRBD1 as a possible D gene (5 bases). The CDR3 is made up of 15 amino acids. Germline lookup yields CDR1 SGHVS and CDR2 FQNEAQ. V was trimmed by 2 bases and J by 0 bases, leaving 10 bases between them. The CDR3: CASSLFAGYQETQYF. CDR3 nucleotides: TGTGCCAGCAGCTTATTCGCAGGGTACCAAGAGACCCAGTACTTC.

The V gene is TRBV27, the J gene TRBJ2-3; 8 bases map to TRBD1. V lost 5 bases and J lost 5; bases outside the gene matches: 3. The CDR3 consists of 13 residues. Per the germline V gene, CDR1 is MNHEY and CDR2 is SMNVEV (reference sequence). CDR3 nucleotides: TGTGCCAGCAGTCCGACAGGGGTAGATACGCAGTATTTT. This gives the protein CASSPTGVDTQYF.

The V and J genes are TRBV27 and TRBJ1-1; D perhaps matches TRBD1 (5 bases). The germline CDR1 and CDR2 sequences are MNHEY and SMNVEV (reference sequence). The V end lost 6 bases, the J end lost 2 bases, and 19 bases lay between the germline ends. The CDR3 is 16 amino acids. For the CDR3, the DNA is TGTGCCAGCAGATCCCCGGGGGGTATGGAAAACACTGAAGCTTTCTTT. It yields the protein CASRSPGGMENTEAFF.

The genes are TRBV29-1 and TRBJ1-2; 7 bases are a match to TRBD1. The CDR3 covers 14 residues. V gave up 3 bases and J gave up 7 bases; unmatched junction bases: 11. Germline loops: CDR1 SQVTM, CDR2 ANQGSEA. The CDR3 DNA reads TGCAGCGTTGACAGGGGGACAGTGATGTCTGGCTACACCTTC. Translation: CSVDRGTVMSGYTF.

This chain uses TRBV27 with TRBJ2-7; D is undetermined. The ends were cut back, 5 bases at V and 0 bases at J, with 14 bases in the middle. This CDR3 spans 15 amino acids. Germline lookup yields CDR1 MNHEY and CDR2 SMNVEV (reference sequence). The CDR3 nucleotides are TGTGCCAGCAGTGTTACCCCCCACAGCTCCTACGAGCAGTACTTC. It encodes CASSVTPHSSYEQYF.

The chain uses TRBV9 and TRBJ2-3, with 10 bases matching TRBD1. V shed 4 bases, J shed 5 bases, and the junction held 7 bases outside the gene matches. Germline V gene sequence: CDR1 SGDLS, CDR2 YYNGEE. The CDR3 has 15 residues. Here the CDR3 DNA reads TGTGCCAGCAGCCTCCGGGACAGGGGTAAAGATACGCAGTATTTT. This translates into CASSLRDRGKDTQYF.

This clone appeared a single time. V is TRBV19 and J is TRBJ1-3, with 10 bases fitting TRBD1. CDR1 and CDR2 from the germline V gene are LNHDA and SQIVND (reference sequence). V shed 6 bases and J 0 bases; nucleotides not matched to a gene: 2. The CDR3 totals 15 residues. The CDR3 DNA follows: TGTGCCAGTAGCGGGACAGGGGACTCTGGAAACACCATATATTTT. It yields the protein CASSGTGDSGNTIYF.

The rearrangement links TRBV19 to TRBJ2-7; 12 bases align to TRBD2. Germline trimming cut 6 bases from V and 0 bases from J; bases unmatched to any gene: 3. The CDR3 totals 15 residues. Germline V gene sequence: CDR1 LNHDA, CDR2 SQIVND (reference sequence). CDR3 loop: CASSPTSGSSYEQYF. For the CDR3, the DNA is TGTGCCAGTAGCCCGACTAGCGGGAGCTCCTACGAGCAGTACTTC.

J is TRBJ1-2 and V is TRBV19; 9 bases match TRBD1. Trimming cost V 2 bases and J 6 bases; bases outside gene matches: 4. Per germline, CDR1 LNHDA and CDR2 SQIVND (reference sequence). This CDR3 contains 14 residues. The DNA for the CDR3 is TGTGCCAGTAGTATACCCGACAGGGGGAATGGCTACACCTTC. Amino acids: CASSIPDRGNGYTF.

The chain has TRBV5-1 and TRBJ2-3, with D perhaps TRBD2 (6 bases). This CDR3 has 16 residues. With 4 bases removed from V and 6 bases from J, the gap between germline ends came to 21 bases. The germline gives CDR1 SGHRS, CDR2 YFSETQ. The CDR3 sequence is CASSDAFAGNFDTQYF. In DNA, the CDR3 is TGCGCCAGCAGCGACGCTTTTGCGGGGAACTTTGATACGCAGTATTTT.

The chain links TRBV27 to TRBJ2-3; 8 bases map to TRBD1. Trimming cost V 5 bases and J 1 base; bases outside gene matches: 8. Per the germline V gene, CDR1 is MNHEY and CDR2 is SMNVEV (reference sequence). The CDR3 extends over 16 amino acids. DNA for the CDR3: TGTGCCAGCAGTCGGACAGGGATGGGTCGCACAGATACGCAGTATTTT. Protein sequence: CASSRTGMGRTDTQYF.

The chain combines TRBV5-6 with TRBJ2-5; 7 nucleotides line up with TRBD1. CDR3 size: 14 residues. Germline CDR1 and CDR2: SGHDT and YYEEEE. V gave up 2 bases and J gave up 2 bases; unmatched junction bases: 3. The CDR3 reads CASSLQGIQETQYF. For the CDR3, the DNA is TGTGCCAGCAGCTTACAGGGGATACAAGAGACCCAGTACTTC.

This chain uses TRBV27 with TRBJ1-2; weak D call: TRBD1 (6 bases). The V end was cut by 5 bases, the J end by 8 bases, with 18 bases between. The length of the CDR3 is 14 residues. Germline V gives CDR1 MNHEY, CDR2 SMNVEV (reference sequence). The CDR3 reads CASSTGTRGYGYTF. The CDR3 bases are TGTGCCAGCAGTACCGGGACCAGGGGATACGGCTACACCTTC.

The rearrangement joins TRBV4-1 to TRBJ1-2; 7 positions match TRBD1. V lost 5 bases, J lost 2 bases, and 5 bases stayed unmatched. The CDR3 is made up of 14 amino acids. CDR1 and CDR2 from the germline V gene are MGHRA and YSYEKL. Here the CDR3 reads CASSAPGQNYGYTF. CDR3 nucleotide sequence: TGCGCCAGCAGCGCCCCGGGACAGAACTATGGCTACACCTTC.

This clone was detected a few times. The chain uses TRBV10-3 and TRBJ1-5, with a weak D call TRBD1 (5 bases). Germline CDR1 is ENHRY and CDR2 is SYGVKD. V gave up 1 base and J gave up 6 bases, with 10 bases separating them. This CDR3 is 14 amino acids long. Here the CDR3 DNA reads TGTGCCATCAGTGAGTTGGGACTAGGTCAGCCCCAGCATTTT. This codes for CAISELGLGQPQHF.

This chain connects TRBV11-2 to TRBJ2-7; TRBD1 matches at 8 bases. The CDR3 runs to 14 residues. Trimming at V came to 5 bases and at J to 6 bases, leaving 9 bases not matched to a gene. Germline V gene sequence: CDR1 SGHAT, CDR2 FQNNGV. CDR3 sequence: CASSPGTGRTEQYF. CDR3 DNA: TGTGCCAGCAGCCCCGGGACAGGTCGTACCGAGCAGTACTTC.

A single count supports this clone. The genes are TRBV6-6 and TRBJ1-1; D is perhaps TRBD1 (6 bases). Germline V gene sequence: CDR1 MNHNY, CDR2 SVGAGI (reference sequence). This CDR3 is 14 amino acids long. V was pared by 0 bases and J by 5 bases, with 10 bases between. CDR3 residues: CASSYSGQGTEAFF. For the CDR3, the DNA is TGTGCCAGCAGTTACTCGGGACAAGGGACTGAAGCTTTCTTT.

The chain recombines TRBV7-9 with TRBJ2-1, with unresolved D. The CDR3 is 14 residues long. Per the germline V gene, CDR1 is SEHNR and CDR2 is FQNEAQ (reference sequence). The V gene lost 1 base and the J gene lost 0 bases, with 4 bases spanning the gap. CDR3 loop: CASSLDGSYNEQFF. The CDR3 nucleotides read TGTGCCAGCAGCTTAGACGGCTCCTACAATGAGCAGTTCTTC.

V usage is TRBV4-2 and J usage is TRBJ2-5; a weak D match, TRBD2 (6 bases). V was shortened by 0 bases and J by 0 bases, with 14 bases between the two germline ends. This CDR3 contains 17 residues. Germline values: CDR1 LGHNA, CDR2 YNFKEQ. CDR3 amino acids: CASSQELTLANQETQYF. The CDR3 nucleotides are TGTGCCAGCAGCCAAGAGTTAACACTAGCTAACCAAGAGACCCAGTACTTC.